This T cell receptor beta chain was sequenced for a study of CD8 T cells in Susac syndrome. Random hexamers were used to reverse transcribe roughly 0.5 to 1 ug of RNA. Multiplex PCR with immunoSEQ amplified the TCR beta CDR3 across 54 Vbeta and 13 Jbeta. TCRdb processed the immunoSEQ multiplex PCR reads anew with MiXCR; each CDR3 protein has one entry. The top ten hold approximately 0.24% of the sample, which has around 130,000 distinct CDR3 sequences, 90% to 95% seen once. This clonotype has only one observation. Stable or active relapsing-remitting multiple sclerosis, untreated and meeting revised McDonald criteria, defined the controls. It was negative isolation that provided the CD8+ and CD4+ T cells, whereas TEMRA cells were enriched by FACS. CDR1 and CDR2 from the germline V gene are MNHEY and SVGEGT. Trimming pared 0 bases from V and 8 bases from J, leaving 3 bases between. This CDR3 is built from 11 residues.

This sequence joins TRBV6-2 or TRBV6-3 and TRBJ2-3; no firm D call. This clonotype was obtained from a human donor with multiple sclerosis. The sequenced sample consisted of CD8+ T cells from PBMCs. The CDR3 bases are TGTGCCAGCAGTTACTCGACTACGCAGTATTTT. Protein sequence: CASSYSTTQYF.